This T cell receptor (beta chain) was sequenced during a study of T cells in Graves' hyperthyroidism and ophthalmopathy. General observations from the study: Ophthalmopathy was model-predicted a median roughly 6.3 months pre-onset. Stable hyperthyroidism was separated from ophthalmopathy by a model based on 13 V-J features. Appearing also in blood were most of the thyroid clonotypes expanded above 0.001.

Amplified TCR beta CDR3 regions came from RNA transcripts. The primer set for the first-round RT-PCR of the TCR CDR3 was HTBI. TCRdb used MiXCR to reprocess the multiplex PCR reads, holding one entry per CDR3 protein. Of around 350,000 distinct CDR3 sequences in the sample, roughly 15% were seen once. This clonotype was seen many times. What it binds is unknown. This sequence was found in a woman in her sixties or seventies with Graves' ophthalmopathy. The sequenced material came from blood.

This CDR3 is CASSPGTNTEAFF. The CDR3 coding sequence is TGTGCCAGCTCACCGGGGACGAACACTGAAGCTTTCTTT. The J gene is TRBJ1-1, the V gene TRBV18, with D tentatively TRBD1 (5 bases). The length of the CDR3 is 13 residues. Trimming left V 3 bases short and J 1 base short, with 6 bases between. CDR1 is KGHSH and CDR2 is LQKENI in the germline V gene.